This T cell receptor beta chain is from a study of blood T cell repertoires in COVID-19. Exposed study participants had met a COVID-19 case within 2 weeks before entry. The CDR3 sequence is 16 residues long. Germline V lookup: CDR1 MDHEN, CDR2 SYDVKM. The V and J ends lost 5 bases and 3 bases, in that order; junction bases with no gene match: 12. In the authors' methods: From reference gene primer amplification, estimates of nucleated cell counts were derived. Measured with immunoSEQ multiplex PCR; TCRdb has only the in-frame clones, and not every one. The V and J calls and clone size are taken from that table; D and trimming were inferred from the DNA. The sample contains about 310,000 clones, 85% of which appear only once.

This rearrangement joins TRBV28 to TRBJ1-2; TRBD1 aligns across 7 bases. This clonotype originated in a woman aged 30 to 39 who had been exposed to COVID-19. Sequences were obtained from PBMCs or T cells enriched from blood (not recorded which). CDR3 amino acids: CASSALGQLPHYGYTF. As DNA, the CDR3 is TGTGCCAGCAGTGCATTGGGACAGCTACCCCACTATGGCTACACCTTC.